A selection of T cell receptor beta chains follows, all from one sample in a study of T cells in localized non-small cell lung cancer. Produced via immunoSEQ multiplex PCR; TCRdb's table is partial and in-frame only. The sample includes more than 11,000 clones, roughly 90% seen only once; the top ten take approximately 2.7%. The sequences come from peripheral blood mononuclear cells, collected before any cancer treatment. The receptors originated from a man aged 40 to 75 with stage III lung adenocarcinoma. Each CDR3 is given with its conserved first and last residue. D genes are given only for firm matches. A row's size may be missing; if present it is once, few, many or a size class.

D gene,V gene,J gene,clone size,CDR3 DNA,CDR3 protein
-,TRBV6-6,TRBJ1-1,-,TGTGCCAGCACCTTGCCGGAGACGGGAAACACTGAAGCTTTCTTT,CASTLPETGNTEAFF
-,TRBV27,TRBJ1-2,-,TGTGCCAGCAGTTTATTAAGCACAGGGACTAACTATGGCTACACCTTC,CASSLLSTGTNYGYTF
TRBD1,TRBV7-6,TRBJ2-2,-,TGTGCCAGCAGCTCGGAGCGGACAGGGATTAACACCGGGGAGCTGTTTTTT,CASSSERTGINTGELFF
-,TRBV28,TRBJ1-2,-,TGTGCCAGCAGTTTAAGCAGGCATGGCTACACCTTC,CASSLSRHGYTF
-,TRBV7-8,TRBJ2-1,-,TGTGCCAGCAGCCCCGATTACAATGAGCAGTTCTTC,CASSPDYNEQFF
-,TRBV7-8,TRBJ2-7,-,TGTGCCAGCAGCTTATTTGGAATCGGGTACGAGCAGTACTTC,CASSLFGIGYEQYF
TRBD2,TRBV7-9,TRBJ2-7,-,TGTGCCAGCAGCTTGGGGACGGCGGGAGCGGTCCCCTACGAGCAGTACTTC,CASSLGTAGAVPYEQYF
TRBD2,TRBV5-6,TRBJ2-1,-,TGTGCCAGCAGCTTGCGTGTGACTAGCGGGAGCAATGAGCAGTTCTTC,CASSLRVTSGSNEQFF
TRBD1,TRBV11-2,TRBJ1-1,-,TGTGCCAGCAGCCGGGCGTGGGACAGGATGAACACTGAAGCTTTCTTT,CASSRAWDRMNTEAFF
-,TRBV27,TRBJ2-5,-,TGTGCCACCAAAACCTTGAGGGTGGCAGAACAAGAGACCCAGTACTTC,CATKTLRVAEQETQYF
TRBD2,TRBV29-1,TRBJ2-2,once,TGCAGCGCTACAAACGGACTAGCCGGAACGGGGGAGCTGTTTTTT,CSATNGLAGTGELFF
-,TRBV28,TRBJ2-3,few,TGTGCCAGCAGTTTATCCCCGGGCAGCACAGATACGCAGTATTTT,CASSLSPGSTDTQYF
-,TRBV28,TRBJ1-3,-,TGTGCCAGCAGTTTAAGAGATGTGGGGGGGACACTTTTCCCCCCGGTCAACACCATATATTTT,CASSLRDVGGTLFPPVNTIYF
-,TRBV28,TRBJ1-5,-,TGTGCCAGCAGTTTATCTGTGGGGTCTGTTCAGCCCCAGCATTTT,CASSLSVGSVQPQHF
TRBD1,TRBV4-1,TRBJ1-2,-,TGCGCCAGCAGCCAACCGCCGGGACAGGGGATTCGTGGCTACACCTTC,CASSQPPGQGIRGYTF
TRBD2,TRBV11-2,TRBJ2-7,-,TGTGCCAGCAGCCCTACGGCTACTAGCGGTCCTAGGGGCGAGCAGTACTTC,CASSPTATSGPRGEQYF
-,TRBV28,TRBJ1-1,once,TGTGCCAGCAGTTTAGGATGGCAGAAGAACACTGAAGCTTTCTTT,CASSLGWQKNTEAFF
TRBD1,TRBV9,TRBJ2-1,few,TGTGCCAGCAGCCTCTTCGGGACAGGGTACAATGAGCAGTTCTTC,CASSLFGTGYNEQFF
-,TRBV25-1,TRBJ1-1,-,TGTGCCAGCAGTGCGACGGAGGGCTTCACTGAAGCTTTCTTT,CASSATEGFTEAFF
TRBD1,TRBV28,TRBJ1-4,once,TGTGCCAGCAGCCGGACAGGGGGCAGGAATGAAAAACTGTTTTTT,CASSRTGGRNEKLFF
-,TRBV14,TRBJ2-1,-,TGTGCCAGCAGCCAAGACTCAGGGTACTCCTACAATGAGCAGTTCTTC,CASSQDSGYSYNEQFF
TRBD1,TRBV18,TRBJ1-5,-,TGTGCCAGCTCACCTGGGACAGGGGTGCAGCCCCAGCATTTT,CASSPGTGVQPQHF
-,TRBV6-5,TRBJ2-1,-,TGTGCCAGCACCGACGGAGGGGTGGTCGGTGAGCAGTTCTTC,CASTDGGVVGEQFF
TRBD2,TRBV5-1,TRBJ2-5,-,TGCGCCAGCAGCCTCGGGTCAACACGGGGGGAAGAGACCCAGTACTTC,CASSLGSTRGEETQYF
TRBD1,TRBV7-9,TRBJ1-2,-,TGTGCCAGCAGCTTAGCGCGGGATGGACAGGGCTGGGGCTACACCTTC,CASSLARDGQGWGYTF
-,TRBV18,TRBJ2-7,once,TGTGCCAGCTCATCCGGGACCGGGGGCGAGCAGTACTTC,CASSSGTGGEQYF
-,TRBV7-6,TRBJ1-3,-,TGTGCCAGCAGCCTAACAGGTAAGGCTGGAAACACCATATATTTT,CASSLTGKAGNTIYF